The TCR beta chain described here comes from a study of cytomegalovirus exposure and HLA in healthy donors (dated by TCRdb to about 2017). Turning to the overall study: In an earlier analysis of around 540 of the donors, about 270 Gb of sequence data and just under 120 million unique TCR beta sequences from roughly 180 million T cells were reported. The number of typed donors differed by locus: about 620-630 for A, B, C, DRB1 and DQB1; 522 for DQA1; about 600 for DPA1; and some 470 for DPB1. Both class I and class II loci were covered by HLA typing, at four-digit resolution. To study patterns of TCR occurrence, a later analysis re-analyzed previously published TCR beta repertoires from several hundred donors and added high-resolution HLA genotyping. Donor age, sex, ethnicity and CMV serostatus were collected together with the repertoire data. An earlier analysis of approximately 630 of the donors applied high-throughput TCR beta sequencing to assess whether each TCR beta V gene segment acted as functional or pseudogenic. To predict cytomegalovirus infection status, the study combined high-throughput TCR immunosequencing, statistical association of individual TCRs with disease status, and machine learning. On average, about 240,000 unique TCR beta nucleotide sequences were sequenced per donor among more than 350 genotyped donors of the cohort, with roughly 20% of those sequences being non-productive. Of the roughly 390 genotyped donors, about 80% fell in the genetic ancestry cluster associated with self-reported Caucasian donors. The study aimed to test whether cataloging public T cell receptors could reveal signatures of past pathogen exposure. An early release covering roughly 600 HLA-typed donors comprised 250 to 350 gigabases of sequencing data and 65 million to 100 million unique TCR sequences. Five DR-DQ haplotypes were handled as single units for association and clustering, since linkage in the cohort was strong. Every discovery cohort repertoire had been produced on one sequencing platform. Along with the approximately 600-subject first cohort, a separate validation cohort of over a hundred different subjects was used. Using immunosequencing, the study profiled T cell repertoires from 550 to 750 subjects and related those repertoires to cytomegalovirus serostatus. Genome-wide SNP genotypes for about three fifths of the roughly 670 donors were used in a later genetic analysis, which treated that subset as a discovery cohort. Rather than using new phenotypic data, the later analysis identified candidate immune exposures from TCR beta sequences and from how often those sequences occurred across donors. On the study overall, not on this receptor specifically: This cohort had only TCR beta chains sequenced, and the lack of alpha or paired-chain data limited which features could be detected. When HLA alleles, especially DR and DQ, strongly co-occurred, attributing TCR associations to individual alleles was difficult. At a false discovery rate of 0.05, a later analysis linked approximately 18,000 TCR beta sequences to specific HLA alleles. A further reported finding was that TCR beta sequences accurately predicted the HLA-A and HLA-B alleles for most subjects in the first cohort. Because some donors lacked HLA typing at each locus, the association tests relied only on the typed subset. It was suggested by the authors that the approach could potentially be generalized to other disease states and immunological phenotypes. Cytomegalovirus status was reported to be diagnosed by the classifier with high specificity and sensitivity in both the original and validation cohorts. The presence/absence analyses assumed that sequencing depth was roughly uniform across donors, and that assumption may not be true. Most TCR sequences were observed very rarely across donors, whereas some public TCRs were present in many individuals. According to a later genetic analysis, donors in an Asian-associated ancestry cluster had fewer N-insertions in productive TCRs than the approximately 610-donor mean. According to a later analysis, most CMV-associated TCR beta chains appeared to be HLA-restricted, and the HLA associations seemed to be driven largely by CMV exposure. Because counts were too low, some 16 rarely observed V segments, including chromosome 9 orphons, were excluded from the earlier analysis of roughly 580 of the donors. In an earlier analysis of roughly 560 of the donors, most TCR beta V segments were observed in productive rearrangements about 90% or about 30% of the time, broadly matching IMGT annotations. V-gene and J-gene trimming of TCR beta chains was associated with a missense DCLRE1C variant in a later genetic analysis, and the association was replicated in an independent cohort. In a later analysis, HLA-associated TCR beta chains showed more clonal expansion and lower generation probabilities than non-associated chains that were equally common. Linkage disequilibrium might explain the correlated functional status among segregating V segments, but an unknown experimental factor could not be ruled out. A few of the identified cytomegalovirus-associated TCR beta chains were confirmed in vitro to be specific for cytomegalovirus antigens. A cluster of highly shared sequence variants was judged likely to represent a technical artifact of the sequencing pipeline. The study gave a list of about 150 TCR beta chains associated with cytomegalovirus. CMV serostatus was the only immune exposure information available for the cohort. In a later analysis, TCR association rates were found to vary across HLA loci, with the most associated TCRs seen for DRB1 alleles and the fewest for HLA-C alleles. Several of the top co-occurrence clusters appeared to be linked to parvovirus B19, influenza, CMV and Epstein-Barr virus, according to a later analysis.

The library was produced with the immunoSEQ multiplex PCR assay. For the multiplex PCR, a mixture combining 60 forward primers for TCR Vbeta segments and 13 reverse primers for TCR Jbeta segments was used. The CDR3 region of rearranged TCR beta genes was amplified from genomic DNA by a multiplex PCR assay. Amplified TCR beta libraries were sequenced as 87-base-pair reads on the Illumina HiSeq System. From the authors' description of their analysis: A later analysis counted some 80 million unique TCR beta chains across the roughly 700 repertoires, and roughly 11 million of these chains were shared by at least two donors. To remove PCR and sequencing errors, raw reads were error-corrected and collapsed into unique sequences using a nearest-neighbor algorithm that merged closely related sequences. CDR3 sequences were aligned to IMGT reference sequences to assign V, D and J gene segments. For a sequence to be retained, at least a six-nucleotide match to both a V gene segment and a J gene segment was required. Rearrangements were classified as productive when the CDR3 lacked stop codons and remained in frame with V and J, and all other rearrangements were classified as non-productive. CDR3 was defined according to IMGT convention as the region running from the second conserved V-encoded cysteine to the conserved J-encoded phenylalanine. Sequences without an unambiguous match to a single V gene segment were excluded from the earlier analysis of approximately 600 of the donors. In an earlier analysis of some 590 of the donors, a V segment was called functional when productive rearrangements were above 56.7%, and segregating when the standard deviation between donors exceeded 5%. To diagnose cytomegalovirus status from the catalog of TCR beta chain sequences, a statistical classification framework was built. A later analysis assigned V and J genes by comparing TCR nucleotide sequences with IMGT/GENE-DB human TR gene sequences. A later analysis assigned CDR3 sequences and most-parsimonious VDJ recombination scenarios with the TCRdist pipeline. In a later analysis, each TCR beta chain was defined by its CDR3 amino acid sequence together with its V-gene family, and reads without a unique V-gene family were excluded. To address suspected cross-contamination and a sequencing artifact, a later analysis removed roughly 580 highly shared, low-generation-probability nucleotide sequences. In a later analysis, a clonal expansion index was calculated for each public chain from normalized within-repertoire ranks of inferred template counts. Generation probabilities in a later analysis came from a VDJ recombination model fitted to out-of-frame rearrangements, and those results were checked against IGoR. In a later analysis, TCR-TCR, TCR-HLA and TCR-CMV co-occurrence was scored with hypergeometric tests, and a repertoire-size bias correction was applied to TCR pairs. False discovery rates were estimated in a later analysis by permuting HLA or CMV assignments 20 times. In a later analysis, co-occurring TCRs were grouped with DBSCAN, and TCRdist sequence similarity was added when clustering was performed within HLA-allele-positive subsets. Co-occurrence clustering excluded repertoires with fewer than 30,000 or more than 120,000 public chains, plus five with anomalous nucleotide sharing. TCRdb took over this immuneACCESS table, retaining in-frame rearrangements with V and J assigned. Such tables are incomplete; in checked studies, under half of the missing clones stem from an unresolved V gene, and the remainder is unexplained. That table gives V, J and clone size, and the DNA gave D and trimming. In all, the sample holds 210,000 or so clones, and 60% to 80% of those were seen once. Of the sample, under 2% falls within the top ten clones.

On this clone itself: The clone's antigen remains unknown. No much larger clonotype is one base removed from it; base qualities were not supplied.

The cohort comprised fewer than 700 healthy bone marrow donors. All cohort members were sampled while nominally healthy, although unrecorded immune exposures were likely present. The donor tested CMV seronegative, placing the donor among the 350 to 400 seronegative members of the cohort. A peripheral blood sample was provided by each donor, and peripheral blood mononuclear cells were used for TCR beta sequencing. Genomic DNA was extracted from the blood cell samples with the Qiagen DNeasy Blood Extraction Kit. The sample comprised PBMCs. This TCR was recovered from a man between 18 and 35 years old in good health and CMV-seronegative.

For the CDR3, the sequence is CASSSQTGGRETQYF. DNA sequence: TGTGCCAGCAGTTCTCAAACGGGGGGCAGGGAGACCCAGTACTTC. This chain joins TRBV28 to TRBJ2-5, with a tentative D gene TRBD2 over 7 matching bases. The cysteine opens and the phenylalanine closes a CDR3 of 15 amino acids. The read is trimmed to its CDR3 DNA, 45 bases read in frame from base 1. CDR1 MDHEN and CDR2 SYDVKM are derived from the germline V gene. V loses 4 bases of germline sequence and J loses 5 bases, and the interval between the two ends is 17 bases.